The source of this T cell receptor (beta chain) is a study of T cells in Graves' hyperthyroidism and ophthalmopathy. Researchers barred patients who had uncontrolled infection, other autoimmune disease, pregnancy or lactation. The PBMCs were taken from roughly 10 ml of fresh peripheral blood. The CDR3 regions of TCR beta were amplified from RNA transcripts. First-round RT-PCR with HTBI primers amplified the TCR CDR3 region. In TCRdb, the multiplex PCR reads were re-called with MiXCR into one record per CDR3 protein. The sample has approximately 630,000 distinct CDR3 sequences, roughly 15% seen once. The sequence was collected from a woman aged 25 to 39 with Graves' hyperthyroidism. What was sequenced was blood.

The CDR3, as DNA: TGTGCCAGCAGCCGGGACACAGCGTCCTACGAGCAGTACTTC. It specifies CASSRDTASYEQYF. The chain employs TRBV2 and TRBJ2-7, with D possibly matching TRBD1 (6 bases). CDR3 length equals 14 residues. Trimming left V 6 bases short and J 1 base short, with 13 bases between. In germline, CDR1 is SNHLY, CDR2 FYNNEI. Variable domain in full (rest from reference TRBV2 and TRBJ2-7): EPEVTQTPSHQVTQMGQEVILRCVPISNHLYFYWYRQILGQKVEFLVSFYNNEISEKSEIFDDQFSVERPDGSNFTLKIRSTKLEDSAMYFCASSRDTASYEQYFGPGTRLTVT.